This TCR beta chain was observed in a study of technical replicates of blood from a few donors. Repertoires were generated with immunoSEQ multiplex PCR, while TCRdb's copy carries only in-frame clones and drops some. The top ten clones hold under 0.3% of a sample with 55,000 to 85,000 clones, nearly 98% of them seen once. The CDR3 covers 16 residues. V was clipped by 5 bases and J by 5 bases, with 21 bases between them. CDR1 and CDR2 from the germline V gene are MDHEN and SYDVKM. This sequence joins TRBV28 and TRBJ2-5, with D maybe TRBD1 (6 bases). The sequence derives from a human donor in good health. Material for sequencing was T cells isolated from PBMCs. DNA of the CDR3: TGTGCCAGCAGTCCAACAGGGCTAGGTTTTACGGAGACCCAGTACTTC. Translated, it gives CASSPTGLGFTETQYF.